Given below is one T cell receptor beta chain in context. The CDR3 length is 15 residues. Germline trimming cut 8 bases from V and 2 bases from J; bases unmatched to any gene: 9. Germline CDR1 reads SEHNR; CDR2 reads FQNEAQ (reference sequence). The table came from immunoSEQ multiplex PCR; TCRdb's copy has only in-frame clones and leaves some out. Of 210,000 or so clones in the sample, just over 85% are singletons; the top ten hold roughly 4.5%. The data were obtained in a study of blood T cell repertoires in COVID-19. For the study at large: From the United States, Italy and Spain came samples of acute and convalescent COVID-19. Sample material is recorded as cDNA or gDNA derived from T cells, B-cell-depleted T cells, or PBMCs.

The sample taken for sequencing was peripheral blood. V usage is TRBV7-9 and J usage is TRBJ2-3, with TRBD2 identical over 8 bases. The receptor's source is a man aged 50 or older with acute or convalescent COVID-19. CDR3 protein: CASGSGDGYTDTQYF. In nucleotides, the CDR3 is TGTGCCAGCGGTAGCGGGGATGGGTACACAGATACGCAGTATTTT.